The 5 T cell receptor beta chains in this list originate from one sample, sequenced in a study of blood T cell repertoires in COVID-19. Here immunoSEQ multiplex PCR was the method, and the copy in TCRdb shows in-frame clones only, minus some. The table includes fewer than 250,000 clones, approximately 87% detected once. The sample was peripheral blood. Source of these receptors: a woman in her sixties or seventies with active or convalescent COVID-19.

The V call is TRBV6-5, the J call TRBJ2-3; 7 bases agree with TRBD1. CDR1 MNHEY and CDR2 SVGAGI come from the germline V gene. With V trimmed by 1 base and J by 1 base, 5 bases remained unmatched. This CDR3 has 16 residues. In nucleotides, the CDR3 is TGTGCCAGCAGTTACTGGGCAGGGGGAGGCACAGATACGCAGTATTTT. It yields the protein CASSYWAGGGTDTQYF.

The chain combines TRBV5-6 with TRBJ1-6; 7 bases are a match to TRBD1. CDR3 length: 17 residues. Losses at the gene ends were 5 bases for V and 0 bases for J; bases not matched to a gene: 8. The germline V gene has CDR1 SGHDT and CDR2 YYEEEE. The DNA of the CDR3 is TGTGCCAGCAGGCGACAGGGAACAAGCTCCTATAATTCACCCCTCCACTTT. Amino acids: CASRRQGTSSYNSPLHF.

This clone was counted a single time. V is TRBV2 and J is TRBJ1-2; 10 bases line up with TRBD1. The CDR3 runs 14 residues. Germline lookup yields CDR1 SNHLY and CDR2 FYNNEI. The V and J ends lost 5 bases and 6 bases, in that order; junction bases with no gene match: 6. The CDR3: CASSSDRGLDGYTF. CDR3 nucleotide sequence: TGTGCCAGCAGTTCAGACAGGGGGCTCGATGGCTACACCTTC.

The chain couples TRBV3-1 (or the pseudogene TRBV3-2) to TRBJ2-5, with D possibly TRBD2 on 5 matching bases. The germline gives CDR1 LGHDT, CDR2 YNNKEL (reference sequence). The germline V and J ends were trimmed by 3 bases and 2 bases, with 7 bases remaining between them. The CDR3 runs 13 residues. The CDR3 bases are TGTGCCAGCAGCCATTGGGAGCAAGAGACCCAGTACTTC. Translating gives CASSHWEQETQYF.

This chain connects TRBV30 to TRBJ2-5; D is unresolved. Germline CDR1 is GTSNPN and CDR2 is SVGIG (reference sequence). V lost 8 bases, J lost 7 bases, and 17 bases lay in between. This CDR3 is built from 12 residues. The CDR3 sequence is CAHTQSLGTQYF. The CDR3 region has the DNA TGTGCCCATACCCAAAGTCTCGGGACCCAGTACTTC. Combining the CDR3 with reference TRBV30 and TRBJ2-5 gives the whole variable domain SQTIHQWPATLVQPVGSPLSLECTVEGTSNPNLYWYRQAAGRGLQLLFYSVGIGQISSEVPQNLSASRPQDRQFILSSKKLLLSDSGFYLCAHTQSLGTQYFGPGTRLLVL.